The entry below describes one T cell receptor beta chain. This sample is drawn from a study of blood T cell repertoires in COVID-19. In the study overall: Whether acute or convalescent, the COVID-19 samples came from the United States, Italy and Spain. In each case, the material was cDNA or gDNA derived from T cells, B-cell-depleted T cells, or PBMCs.

Assay: immunoSEQ multiplex PCR; the TCRdb copy retains only in-frame clones and omits some. Of roughly 99,000 clones in the sample, 75% to 85% were seen once. With 5 bases clipped from V and 0 bases from J, the junction kept 9 bases outside the gene matches. Germline assignment: CDR1 LNHDA and CDR2 SQIVND (reference sequence). The CDR3 consists of 18 residues. This sequence originates from a woman aged 80 or over with active or convalescent COVID-19. The rearrangement joins TRBV19 to TRBJ2-1; 11 bases match TRBD2. The sample comprised peripheral blood. The CDR3 region is CASSPLGLAGSSYNEQFF. The CDR3 DNA sequence: TGTGCCAGTAGTCCTCTCGGACTAGCGGGCAGCTCCTACAATGAGCAGTTCTTC.